This TCR beta chain was found in a study of shared clonotypes between healthy human individuals. Germline loops: CDR1 SEHNR, CDR2 FQNEAQ (reference sequence). Trimming pared 5 bases from V and 3 bases from J, leaving 7 bases between. The CDR3 runs to 12 residues. Method: immunoSEQ multiplex PCR; TCRdb's copy keeps in-frame clones and lacks some. The sample records roughly 2 million clones, over 85% being singletons. This clone was counted a single time. The sample holds other DNA sequences that translate to the same CDR3. The sequence came from a young man in good health. The material sequenced was naive CD4+ T cells sorted from blood. Subset in this sample: CD45RA+ positively selected. V gene TRBV7-9 combines with J gene TRBJ1-1; D unresolved. CDR3 bases: TGTGCCAGCAGCCCCCGGGACACTGAAGCTTTCTTT. This sequence encodes CASSPRDTEAFF. Filled out from reference TRBV7-9 and TRBJ1-1, the complete variable domain reads DTGVSQNPRHKITKRGQNVTFRCDPISEHNRLYWYRQTLGQGPEFLTYFQNEAQLEKSRLLSDRFSAERPKGSFSTLEIQRTEQGDSAMYLCASSPRDTEAFFGQGTRLTVV.